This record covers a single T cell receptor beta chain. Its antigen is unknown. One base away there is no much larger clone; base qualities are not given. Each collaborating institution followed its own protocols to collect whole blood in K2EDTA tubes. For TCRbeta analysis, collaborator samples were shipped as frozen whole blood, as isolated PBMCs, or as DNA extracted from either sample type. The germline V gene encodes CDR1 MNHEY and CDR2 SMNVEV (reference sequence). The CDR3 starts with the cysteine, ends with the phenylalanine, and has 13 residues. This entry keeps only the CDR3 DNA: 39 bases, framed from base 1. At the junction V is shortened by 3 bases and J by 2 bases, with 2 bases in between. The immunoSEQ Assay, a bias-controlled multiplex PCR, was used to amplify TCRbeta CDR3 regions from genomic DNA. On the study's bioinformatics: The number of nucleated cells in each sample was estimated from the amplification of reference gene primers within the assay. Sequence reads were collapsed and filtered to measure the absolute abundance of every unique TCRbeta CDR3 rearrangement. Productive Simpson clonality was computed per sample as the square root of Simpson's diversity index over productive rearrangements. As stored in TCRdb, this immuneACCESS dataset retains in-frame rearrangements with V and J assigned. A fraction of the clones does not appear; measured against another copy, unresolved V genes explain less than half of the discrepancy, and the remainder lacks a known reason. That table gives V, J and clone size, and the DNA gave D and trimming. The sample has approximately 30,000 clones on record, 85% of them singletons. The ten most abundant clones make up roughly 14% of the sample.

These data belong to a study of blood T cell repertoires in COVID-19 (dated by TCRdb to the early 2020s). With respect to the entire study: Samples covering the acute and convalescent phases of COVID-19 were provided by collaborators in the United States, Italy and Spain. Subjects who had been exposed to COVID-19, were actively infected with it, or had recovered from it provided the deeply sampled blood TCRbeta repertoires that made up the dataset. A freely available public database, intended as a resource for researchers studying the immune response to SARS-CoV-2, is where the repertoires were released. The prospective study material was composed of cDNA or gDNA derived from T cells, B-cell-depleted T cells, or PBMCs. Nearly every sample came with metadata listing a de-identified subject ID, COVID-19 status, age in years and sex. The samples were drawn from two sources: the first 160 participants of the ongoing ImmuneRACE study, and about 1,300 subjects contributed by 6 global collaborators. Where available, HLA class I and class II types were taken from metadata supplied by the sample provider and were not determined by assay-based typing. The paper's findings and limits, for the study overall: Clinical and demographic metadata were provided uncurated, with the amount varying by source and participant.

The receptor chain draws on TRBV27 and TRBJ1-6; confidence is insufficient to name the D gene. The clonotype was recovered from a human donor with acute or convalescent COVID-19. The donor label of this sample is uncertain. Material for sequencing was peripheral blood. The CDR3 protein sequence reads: CASSFTYNSPLHF. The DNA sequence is TGTGCCAGCAGTTTCACCTATAATTCACCCCTCCACTTT.